This TCR beta chain was identified in a study of cytomegalovirus exposure and HLA in healthy donors. General observations from the study: A few CMV-associated chains were confirmed in vitro to be specific for CMV antigens.

Germline trimming cut 1 base from V and 2 bases from J; bases unmatched to any gene: 3. Germline V lookup: CDR1 MNHNS, CDR2 SASEGT. The CDR3 sequence is 15 residues long. The PCR had 60 Vbeta and 13 Jbeta primers. The data were produced by immunoSEQ multiplex PCR, yet TCRdb's version contains in-frame clones alone and is incomplete. The data show over 100,000 clones, 77% seen once. Concerning this clone: Its specificity is not known.

V and J are TRBV6-1 and TRBJ1-2, with 8 bases that match TRBD1. The material sequenced was PBMCs. The sequence was obtained from a male donor in good health and CMV-seropositive. CDR3 region: CASSEVWTGNYGYTF. The CDR3 DNA follows: TGTGCCAGCAGTGAAGTGTGGACAGGGAACTATGGCTACACCTTC.